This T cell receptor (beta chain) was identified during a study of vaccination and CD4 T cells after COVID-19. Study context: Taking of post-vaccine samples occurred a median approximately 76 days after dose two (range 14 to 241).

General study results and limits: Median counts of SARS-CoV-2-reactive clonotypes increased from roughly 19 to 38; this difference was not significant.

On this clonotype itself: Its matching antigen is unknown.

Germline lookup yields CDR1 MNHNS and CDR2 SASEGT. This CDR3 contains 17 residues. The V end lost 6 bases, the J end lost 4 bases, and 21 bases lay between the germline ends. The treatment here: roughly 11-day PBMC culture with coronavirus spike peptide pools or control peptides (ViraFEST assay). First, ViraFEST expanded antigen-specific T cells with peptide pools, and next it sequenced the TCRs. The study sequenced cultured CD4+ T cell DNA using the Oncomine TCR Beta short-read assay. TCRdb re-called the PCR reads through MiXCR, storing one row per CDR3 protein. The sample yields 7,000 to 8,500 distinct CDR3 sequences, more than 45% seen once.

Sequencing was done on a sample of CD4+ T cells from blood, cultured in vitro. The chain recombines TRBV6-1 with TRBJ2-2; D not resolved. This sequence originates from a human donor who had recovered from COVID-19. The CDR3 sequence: CASRDAAPSWGTGELFF. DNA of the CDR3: TGTGCCAGCAGGGACGCGGCACCCAGCTGGGGCACCGGGGAGCTGTTTTTT.